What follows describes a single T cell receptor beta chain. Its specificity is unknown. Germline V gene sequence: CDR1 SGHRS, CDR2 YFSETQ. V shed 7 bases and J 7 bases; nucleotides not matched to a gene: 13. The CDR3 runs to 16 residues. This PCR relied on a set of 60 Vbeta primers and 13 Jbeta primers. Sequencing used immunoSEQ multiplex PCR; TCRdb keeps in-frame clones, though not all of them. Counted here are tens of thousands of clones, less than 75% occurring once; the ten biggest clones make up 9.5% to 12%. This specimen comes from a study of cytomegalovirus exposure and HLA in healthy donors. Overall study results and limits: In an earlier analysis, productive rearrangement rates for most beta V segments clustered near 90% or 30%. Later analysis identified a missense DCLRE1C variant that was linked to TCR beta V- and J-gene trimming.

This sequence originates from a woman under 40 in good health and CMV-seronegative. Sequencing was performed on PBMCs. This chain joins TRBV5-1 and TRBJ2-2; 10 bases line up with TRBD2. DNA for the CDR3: TGCGCCAGCGCTATACTAGCGGGGACCGGTGGCGGGGAGCTGTTTTTT. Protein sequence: CASAILAGTGGGELFF.